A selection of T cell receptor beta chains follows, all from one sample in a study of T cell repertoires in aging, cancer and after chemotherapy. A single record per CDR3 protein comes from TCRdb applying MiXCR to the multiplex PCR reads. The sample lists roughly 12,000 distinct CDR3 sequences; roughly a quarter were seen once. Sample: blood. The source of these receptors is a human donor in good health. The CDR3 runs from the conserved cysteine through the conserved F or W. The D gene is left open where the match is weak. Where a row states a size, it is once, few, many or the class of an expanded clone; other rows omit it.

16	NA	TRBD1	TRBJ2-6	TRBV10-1	TGCGCCAGCAGTGACAGGGGGCCAACTGGGGCCAACGTCCTGACTTTC	CASSDRGPTGANVLTF
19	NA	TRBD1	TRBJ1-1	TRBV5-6	TGTGCCAGCAGTTCCCCTATCTGGGACAGGGGGCGTAGGTACACTGAAGCTTTCTTT	CASSSPIWDRGRRYTEAFF
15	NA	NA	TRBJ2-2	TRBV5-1	TGCGCCAGCACCCATCGGGGATTAAACACCGGGGAGCTGTTTTTT	CASTHRGLNTGELFF
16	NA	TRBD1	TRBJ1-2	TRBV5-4	TGTGCCAGCAGCTCGGGACAGGTCCGGGGTAACTATGGCTACACCTTC	CASSSGQVRGNYGYTF
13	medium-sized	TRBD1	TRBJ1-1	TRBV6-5	TGTGCCAGCAAGGGACAGGGTTACACTGAAGCTTTCTTT	CASKGQGYTEAFF
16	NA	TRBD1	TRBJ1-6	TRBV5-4	TGTGCCAGCAGCTTGGCCTCGACAGGGGGTAATTCACCCCTCCACTTT	CASSLASTGGNSPLHF
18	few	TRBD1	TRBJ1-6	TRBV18	TGTGCCAGCTCACCACTGGCAGGGGGCAGAAACTATAATTCACCCCTCCACTTT	CASSPLAGGRNYNSPLHF
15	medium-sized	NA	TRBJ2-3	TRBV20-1	TGCAGTGCTAGGGATTCAATTAGCGCCACAGATACGCAGTATTTT	CSARDSISATDTQYF
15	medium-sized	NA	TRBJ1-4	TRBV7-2	TGTGCCAGCAGCTTAGGCGCACAGTTTAATGAAAAACTGTTTTTT	CASSLGAQFNEKLFF
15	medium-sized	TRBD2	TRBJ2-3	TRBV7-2	TGTGCCAGCAGCTCGCTCCGGGGGGGCACAGATACGCAGTATTTT	CASSSLRGGTDTQYF
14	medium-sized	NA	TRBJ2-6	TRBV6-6	TGTGCCAGCACCCCGGGGCCTGGGGCCAACGTCCTGACTTTC	CASTPGPGANVLTF
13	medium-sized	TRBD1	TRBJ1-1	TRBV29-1	TGCAGCGTTAGGACAGGGGGGAACACTGAAGCTTTCTTT	CSVRTGGNTEAFF
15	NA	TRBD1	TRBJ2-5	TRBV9	TGTGCCAGCACCACCTCCACAGGGGCAGGAGAGACCCAGTACTTC	CASTTSTGAGETQYF
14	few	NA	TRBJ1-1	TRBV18	TGTGCCAGCTCCCGACAACAGGGAATTACTGAAGCTTTCTTT	CASSRQQGITEAFF
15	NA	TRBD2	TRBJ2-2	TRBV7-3	TGTGCCAGCAGCCCCCCGGGGGGGAACACCGGGGAGCTGTTTTTT	CASSPPGGNTGELFF
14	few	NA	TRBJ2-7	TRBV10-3	TGTGCCATCACTATGACATCTAGCTCCTACGAGCAGTACTTC	CAITMTSSSYEQYF
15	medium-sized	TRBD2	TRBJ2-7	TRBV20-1	TGCAGTGCTAGATCCCTCCCTAGCGGCCCGTACGAGCAGTACTTC	CSARSLPSGPYEQYF
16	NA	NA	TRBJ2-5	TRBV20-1	TGCAGTGCTAGAGTCAGGGTCAGGGGATTGTTAGAGACCCAGTACTTC	CSARVRVRGLLETQYF
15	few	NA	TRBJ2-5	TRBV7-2	TGTGCCAGCAGCTTGGTGCGGGGGCCCGGAGAGACCCAGTACTTC	CASSLVRGPGETQYF
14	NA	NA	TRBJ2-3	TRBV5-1	TGCGCCAGCAGCACCGGACAGATCACAGATACGCAGTATTTT	CASSTGQITDTQYF
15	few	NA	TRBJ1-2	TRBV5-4	TGTGCCAGCAGCTACCCCGCTGGGGGGGACTATGGCTACACCTTC	CASSYPAGGDYGYTF
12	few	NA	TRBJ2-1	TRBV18	TGTGCCAGCTCACTCATTTACAATGAGCAGTTCTTC	CASSLIYNEQFF
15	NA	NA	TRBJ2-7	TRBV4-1	TGCGCCAGCAGCCGCAGACACGGAAGGTCCTACGAGCAGTACTTC	CASSRRHGRSYEQYF
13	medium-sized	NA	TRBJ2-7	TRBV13	TGTGCCAGCAGCTCCGACCTCTCCTACGAGCAGTACTTC	CASSSDLSYEQYF
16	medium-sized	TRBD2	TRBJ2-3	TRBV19	TGTGCCAGTAGCCCACCACTAGCGGGGGGGCGAGATACGCAGTATTTT	CASSPPLAGGRDTQYF
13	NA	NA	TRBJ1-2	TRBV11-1	TGTGCCAGCAGTGAACAGTGGACCTATGGCTACACCTTC	CASSEQWTYGYTF
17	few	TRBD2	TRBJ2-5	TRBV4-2	TGTGCCAGCAGCCAATGGCTGGCGGGGGGGACCCAAGAGACCCAGTACTTC	CASSQWLAGGTQETQYF
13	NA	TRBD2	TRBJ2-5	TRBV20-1	TGCAGTGCTACCCTCGGCGGGGGGGAGACCCAGTACTTC	CSATLGGGETQYF